This section outlines one T cell receptor (beta chain) sequence together with its context. What this receptor recognizes is not known. One base away there is no much larger clone; base qualities are not given. This entry comes from a study of shared clonotypes between healthy human individuals (dated by TCRdb to the early 2020s). The study in broad terms: Two women and a few men aged 18 to 49 years were included in the cohort. Leukapheresis yielded between about 0.94 and 10 billion PBMCs per donor. Libraries were prepared and TCR repertoires were sequenced by different laboratories using diverse techniques, in order to increase sequencing depth and limit assay-specific biases. Per donor, three plates each were used for CD4 naive and CD4 memory, two for CD8 naive, and one for CD8 memory. The study deeply sequenced blood TCR repertoires of about 5 healthy adults to estimate repertoire size and the extent of clonotype sharing between individuals.

Results the study describes overall, beyond this receptor: Sharing across a few donors was observed for approximately 4.6% of naive CD4, about 3.2% of naive CD8, 2% to 2.5% of memory CD4, and roughly 0.4% of memory CD8 clonotypes. Pairwise subsampling led to the expectation that sequencing depth would affect the degree of clonotype sharing among donors. Even with the large sequencing depth, rarefaction of the sorted-subset datasets indicated that sequencing was incomplete. Compared with non-shared clonotypes, clonotypes shared by all four sorted-subset donors had higher generation probabilities. Because the study included a small number of donors, the genetic and exposure-history diversity represented was limited. Naive subsets generally had larger estimated clonotype richness than memory subsets. Sampling was restricted to blood, and TCR repertoires in tissues likely differ from the TCR repertoires found in blood.

CD8 naive samples consisted of CD45RO-negative cells that were positively selected for CCR7, yielding a CD45RA+CCR7+ population without TemRA cells. Healthy HIV-negative adults with no recently reported acute infections or vaccinations were included as donors. Every donor was a Caucasian adult residing in Nashville, Tennessee, USA. Blood was obtained by leukapheresis, after which PBMCs were separated by Ficoll-Histopaque density gradient centrifugation and cryopreserved in liquid nitrogen vapor phase. Purity and quantity of every magnetically sorted T cell population were checked by analytical flow cytometry. From each sorted fraction, genomic DNA was isolated and quantified by UV absorbance on a Nanodrop 2000c. Using the deep immunoSEQ assay, multiplex PCR amplified TCR CDR3 regions from genomic DNA. For each cell subset, the extracted genomic DNA was distributed evenly across all wells of several immunoSEQ 96-well plates, and each plate served as one replicate. For sorted subsets, each replicate PCR was loaded with roughly 200 ng genomic DNA, equivalent to 32,000 or so T cell genomes. Purified libraries were quantified with a Qubit 3.0 fluorometer, sized on a Bioanalyzer 2100, and re-quantified with the KAPA Library Quantification kit. Every immunoSEQ 96-well plate was sequenced on a dedicated single-read 150-cycle Illumina NextSeq 550 flow cell. The study's own analysis went as follows. Because the immunoSEQ output included only junctional sequences and no quality scores, the filtering could not be the same as the filtering used for full-length reads. Sequences were annotated with PyIR, a Python wrapper for IgBLAST v1.9, using IMGT germline references to assign V/J genes and CDR3. Reads were filtered out if the reads had weak V/J assignments (E-value above 1e-6), no CDR3, stop codons, out-of-frame junctions, or ambiguous translated residues. A V3J clonotype was defined by an identical inferred V gene, J gene, and CDR3 amino acid sequence. Percentage overlap between repertoires was computed as shared unique clonotypes divided by the size of the smaller repertoire. RTK rarefaction, the Chao1 estimator, and Recon v2.1 estimates of unobserved clonotypes were used to assess repertoire richness. For all TCRbeta clonotypes obtained by the gDNA method from a few donors, generation probabilities were computed with OLGA. The table was pulled from immuneACCESS by TCRdb, which kept in-frame rearrangements only. Such tables lose some clones; where checked, under half of the loss comes from unresolved V genes, and the rest has no known cause. Clone size and V and J calls were adopted from that table, with D and trimming inferred from the DNA. This sample has 1.5 million to 2.5 million clones in its table, and about 95% of those were observed once. Under 1.5% of the sample lies in the top ten.

Trimming leaves V shorter by 3 bases and J shorter by 9 bases, with the junction holding 19 bases beyond the gene matches. Inclusive of the bounding cysteine and phenylalanine, the CDR3 is 18 residues long. The CDR3 DNA has 54 bases and is translated from base 1. According to the germline V gene, CDR1 reads SGHTS and CDR2 reads YDEGEE. The rearrangement joined TRBV5-8 to TRBJ2-1; the central 9 bases match TRBD1. Material for sequencing was naive CD8+ T cells sorted from blood. The meaning of the sample's cell subset or site label: CD45RA+CCR7+. This sequence was found in a man aged 18-30 years in good health. The CDR3 has the sequence CASSSSGTGIFFGGEQFF. The DNA sequence follows: TGTGCCAGCAGCTCCTCCGGGACAGGGATTTTTTTCGGTGGTGAGCAGTTCTTC.